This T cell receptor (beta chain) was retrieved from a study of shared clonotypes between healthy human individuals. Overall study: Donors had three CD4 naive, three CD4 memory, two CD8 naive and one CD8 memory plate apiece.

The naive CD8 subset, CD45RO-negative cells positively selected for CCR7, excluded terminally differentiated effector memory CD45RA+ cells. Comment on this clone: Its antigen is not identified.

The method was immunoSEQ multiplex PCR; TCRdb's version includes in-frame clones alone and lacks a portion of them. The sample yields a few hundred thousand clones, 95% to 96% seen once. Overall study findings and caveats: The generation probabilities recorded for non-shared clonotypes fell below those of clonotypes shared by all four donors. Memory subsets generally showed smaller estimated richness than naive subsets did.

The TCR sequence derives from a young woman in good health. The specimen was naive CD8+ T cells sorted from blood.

CDR3 in amino acids: CASSTRRDSYGYTF. For the CDR3, the DNA is TGTGCCAGTAGTACCCGACGGGACAGCTATGGCTACACCTTC. The chain links TRBV19 to TRBJ1-2; 7 nucleotides align to TRBD1. After removal of 4 bases from V and 4 bases from J, the junction contained 6 bases not matched to a gene. Germline V CDR1 and CDR2: LNHDA, SQIVND (reference sequence). The CDR3 is 14 amino acids. Full variable domain (remainder filled in from reference TRBV19 and TRBJ1-2): DGGITQSPKYLFRKEGQNVTLSCEQNLNHDAMYWYRQDPGQGLRLIYYSQIVNDFQKGDIAEGYSVSREKKESFPLTVTSAQKNPTAFYLCASSTRRDSYGYTFGSGTRLTVV.